This TCR beta chain is drawn from a study of blood T cells in healthy people across ages. Trimming shortened V by 6 bases and J by 0 bases, and 11 bases separated the two germline ends. The germline CDR1 and CDR2 sequences are MNHEY and SVGEGT. This CDR3 spans 14 amino acids. Notes on this clonotype: Its specificity is not known.

Notes on the study in general: Possibly, changes in expanded clonotypes were confounded because donor CMV status was unknown.

Using a J-beta primer mix together with a sample-barcoded 5' primer, a second PCR was run for roughly 6 to 11 cycles. Each CDR3 protein gets one entry after TCRdb re-called the 5' RACE reads with MiXCR. The data show around 780,000 distinct CDR3 sequences, with 45% to 70% seen just once and approximately 24% held by the top ten. The specimen was blood. This clonotype originated in a middle-aged man in good health. The chain joins TRBV6-2 or TRBV6-3 to TRBJ1-1, with a tentative D call TRBD1 (5 bases). The CDR3 DNA sequence: TGTGCCAGCAGAAGCCGACAGTTGAACACTGAAGCTTTCTTT. It translates to CASRSRQLNTEAFF.